This T cell receptor (beta chain) derives from a study of blood T cell repertoires in COVID-19. V lost 5 bases, J lost 4 bases, and 14 bases stayed unmatched. CDR1 and CDR2 (germline): SEHNR, FQNEAQ (reference sequence). The CDR3 totals 17 residues. Per the original methods: Estimation of nucleated cell counts was performed using reference gene primer amplification. Produced via immunoSEQ multiplex PCR; TCRdb's table is partial and in-frame only. V and J calls plus clone size are reproduced from that table; the DNA served to infer D and trimming. In the table there are fewer than 250,000 clones, around 80% of which are singletons. Among Cohort 3 donors, those recovered had two negative PCRs, clearance, or symptom resolution.

The chain carries TRBV7-9 and TRBJ1-1; 9 nucleotides align to TRBD1. The receptor comes from a man in his sixties who had recovered from COVID-19. Sequenced: PBMCs or T cells enriched from blood (not recorded which). The CDR3 sequence is CASSPKRDRVRGTEAFF. The DNA of the CDR3 is TGTGCCAGCAGCCCAAAAAGGGACAGGGTGCGCGGCACTGAAGCTTTCTTT.